This is a list of T cell receptor beta chains from one sample in a study of cytomegalovirus exposure and HLA in healthy donors. Measured with immunoSEQ multiplex PCR; TCRdb has only the in-frame clones, and not every one. The repertoire holds under 150,000 clones, with roughly 85% as singletons. Sequenced: PBMCs. The source is a male donor in good health and CMV-seronegative. Both conserved end residues are part of each CDR3. Fields, in order: V gene, clone size, J gene, D gene, CDR3 DNA, CDR3 protein. The D gene is left open where the match is weak. Clone sizes are given selectively: once, few, many, or a class where the clone is expanded.

>TRBV12-5|NA|TRBJ2-7|NA
TGTGCTAGTGGACTCGACAGAATCTACGAGCAGTACTTC
CASGLDRIYEQYF
>TRBV27|NA|TRBJ2-7|TRBD2
TGTGCCAGCAGTTTAAACGGGGGGTCCTACGAGCAGTACTTC
CASSLNGGSYEQYF
>TRBV6-4|once|TRBJ2-5|NA
TGTGCCAGCAGTGTAGCTAGGGAGATGGGAAAAGAGACCCAGTACTTC
CASSVAREMGKETQYF
>TRBV19|NA|TRBJ1-5|TRBD1
TGTGCCAGTAGGGGACAGGCCGGACAGCCCCAGCATTTT
CASRGQAGQPQHF
>TRBV5-6|once|TRBJ2-1|NA
TGTGCCAGCAGCTTGGCCTTCGCTAGCTCCTACAATGAGCAGTTCTTC
CASSLAFASSYNEQFF
>TRBV27|few|TRBJ2-7|NA
TGTGCCAGCAGTGGCAGGGACACTAGGGGGTACGAGCAGTACTTC
CASSGRDTRGYEQYF
>TRBV4-2|NA|TRBJ2-5|TRBD2
TGTGCCAGCAGCCCTGGGGGGGGAGCAGCCCCCTCCGGGGAGACCCAGTACTTC
CASSPGGGAAPSGETQYF
>TRBV4-3|NA|TRBJ2-2|TRBD1
TGCGCCAGCAGCCAAGAGGTTAGAGTGGGACAGAAAAACAGGAACACCGGGGAGCTGTTTTTT
CASSQEVRVGQKNRNTGELFF
>TRBV11-2|NA|TRBJ1-3|NA
TGTGCCAGCAGCCGACCGGCGGAGCTGGGGAGATCCTCTGGAAACACCATATATTTT
CASSRPAELGRSSGNTIYF
>TRBV5-1|NA|TRBJ2-5|TRBD1
TGCGCCAGCAGCTTGGCCATGGCAGGGGGCGTGGGGACCCAGTACTTC
CASSLAMAGGVGTQYF
>TRBV7-9|NA|TRBJ1-4|NA
TGTGCCAGCAGCGTGGCAGCAACTAATGAAAAACTGTTTTTT
CASSVAATNEKLFF